This entry describes one T cell receptor beta chain. The antigen is not known. The sample originates from a study of brain T cells in children with intractable seizures. The sequenced cases were selected for having the highest brain T cell transcript signatures. Patients received at least one anti-epileptic drug before surgery. Only in-frame clones appear in the TCRdb table, and some are missing; sequencing was by immunoSEQ multiplex PCR. The sample lists 50,000 to 80,000 clones, 95% to 97% occurring once. Per the germline V gene, CDR1 is MGHDK and CDR2 is SYGVNS. This CDR3 region has 12 residues. Trimming removed 10 bases at V and 3 bases at J, with 12 bases between. Study-level points and caveats: HCMV serostatus was not known, and viral specificity came from CDR3 similarity only. Absence of clones before surgery may stem from lower sequencing depth.

Sequencing used peripheral blood, obtained at surgery. The receptor comes from a boy less than two years old with focal cortical dysplasia and intractable seizures. The genes are TRBV25-1 and TRBJ1-1; no reliable D call. CDR3 protein: CATPSHDTEAFF. DNA for the CDR3: TGTGCCACCCCAAGCCATGACACTGAAGCTTTCTTT.